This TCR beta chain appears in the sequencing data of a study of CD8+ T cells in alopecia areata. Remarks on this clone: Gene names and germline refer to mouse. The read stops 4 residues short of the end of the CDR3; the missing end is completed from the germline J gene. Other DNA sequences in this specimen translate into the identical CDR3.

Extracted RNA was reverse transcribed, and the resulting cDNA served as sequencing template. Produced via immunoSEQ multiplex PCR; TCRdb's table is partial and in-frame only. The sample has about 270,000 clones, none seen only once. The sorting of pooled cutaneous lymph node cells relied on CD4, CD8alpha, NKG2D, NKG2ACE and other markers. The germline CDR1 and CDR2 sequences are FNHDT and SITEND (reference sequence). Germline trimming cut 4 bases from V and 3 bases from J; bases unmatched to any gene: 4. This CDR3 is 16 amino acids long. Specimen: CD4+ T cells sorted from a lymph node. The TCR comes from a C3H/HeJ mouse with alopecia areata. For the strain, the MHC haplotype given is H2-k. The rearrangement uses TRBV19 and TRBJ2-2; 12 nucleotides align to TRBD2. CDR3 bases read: TGTGCCAGCAGTTCCGGGACTGGGGGGCACACCGGG. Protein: CASSSGTGGHTG. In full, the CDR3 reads CASSSGTGGHTGQLYF.